Below are 16 T cell receptor beta chains sequenced from a single sample in a study of T cells in Graves' hyperthyroidism and ophthalmopathy. RNA transcripts provided the source from which TCR beta CDR3 regions were amplified. Researchers ran a first-round RT-PCR on the TCR CDR3 using the HTBI primer set. TCRdb ran MiXCR on the multiplex PCR reads and lists one entry per CDR3 protein. This table holds approximately 270,000 distinct CDR3 sequences, about 15% found once. Sequencing used blood. Source of these receptors: a woman between 40 and 55 years old with Graves' hyperthyroidism that later progressed to Graves' ophthalmopathy.

This clonotype was detected a few times. Since a much larger clone is just one base distant, this may be a read error. The chain is built from TRBV6-2 or TRBV6-3 and TRBJ1-1; 7 positions agree with TRBD1. The CDR3 consists of 13 residues. Germline CDR1 and CDR2: MNHEY and SVGEGT. The CDR3 DNA reads TGTACCAGCAGTTACCAGGGGGTGACTGAAGCTTTCTTT. Translation gives CTSSYQGVTEAFF.

This clonotype was recorded many times. The chain couples TRBV12-3 or TRBV12-4 to TRBJ2-3; 8 bases fit TRBD2. The CDR3 is 14 amino acids. Trimming removed 8 bases from V and 5 bases from J; junction bases left unmatched: 9. DNA of the CDR3: TGTGCCAGCCGTCGGGAGGGCCTGGGAGATACGCAGTATTTT. It yields the protein CASRREGLGDTQYF.

This chain joins TRBV4-2 and TRBJ2-7; 9 nucleotides line up with TRBD2. The CDR3 consists of 16 residues. Germline values: CDR1 LGHNA, CDR2 YNFKEQ. Unmatched junction bases numbered 6, after V lost 0 bases and J lost 3 bases. The CDR3: CASSQDMTSGGYEQYF. Written as DNA, the CDR3 is TGTGCCAGCAGCCAAGATATGACTAGCGGAGGCTACGAGCAGTACTTC.

This rearrangement joins TRBV2 to TRBJ2-7, with D tentatively TRBD2 (7 bases). This CDR3 has 13 amino acids. Germline assignment: CDR1 SNHLY and CDR2 FYNNEI. V shed 10 bases and J shed 0 bases, with 13 bases lying between them. CDR3 in DNA: TGTGCCACCACGGGGGGCCTCTCCTACGAGCAGTACTTC. Residues: CATTGGLSYEQYF.

This clonotype appeared many times. The chain carries TRBV3-1 and TRBJ1-6, with TRBD1 matching 7 bases. There are 14 residues in the CDR3. J lost 7 bases, V lost 1 base, and 1 base had no gene match. Germline V gives CDR1 LGHDT, CDR2 YNNKEL (reference sequence). CDR3 nucleotides: TGTGCCAGCAGCCAAGGGACAGGCAATTCACCCCTCCACTTT. Translation: CASSQGTGNSPLHF.

The sample holds a few counts of this clonotype. V is TRBV9 and J is TRBJ2-3, with 8 bases identical to TRBD2. The CDR3 contains 15 residues. Trimming took 4 bases from V and 5 from J; bases not matched to a gene: 9. The germline V gene encodes CDR1 SGDLS and CDR2 YYNGEE. In nucleotides, the CDR3 is TGTGCCAGCAGCTCCATAGCGGGGTCAAGAGATACGCAGTATTTT. Its protein product is CASSSIAGSRDTQYF.

This clonotype has at least ten counts. V gene TRBV12-3 or TRBV12-4 combines with J gene TRBJ2-7, with TRBD1 matching over 8 bases. After removal of 5 bases from V and 3 bases from J, the junction contained 3 bases not matched to a gene. The CDR3 is 13 amino acids. The CDR3 nucleotides read TGTGCCAGCAGTCCGGGACAGGACTACGAGCAGTACTTC. Residues: CASSPGQDYEQYF.

The sample holds many counts of this clonotype. The J gene is TRBJ2-7, the V gene TRBV9; D is possibly TRBD2 (5 bases). Germline lookup yields CDR1 SGDLS and CDR2 YYNGEE. Trimming took off 0 bases at V and 2 bases at J, with 12 bases between the two ends. This CDR3 spans 15 amino acids. This CDR3 reads CASSVDPGSAYEQYF. The CDR3 region has the DNA TGTGCCAGCAGCGTAGACCCGGGGAGCGCCTACGAGCAGTACTTC. The variable domain in full, completed from reference TRBV9 and TRBJ2-7, reads DSGVTQTPKHLITATGQRVTLRCSPRSGDLSVYWYQQSLDQGLQFLIQYYNGEERAKGNILERFSAQQFPDLHSELNLSSLELGDSALYFCASSVDPGSAYEQYFGPGTRLTVT.

This clonotype was seen many times. J is TRBJ1-6 and V is TRBV10-3; D ambiguous. The V gene's germline CDR1 is ENHRY and CDR2 SYGVKD. The length of the CDR3 is 13 residues. V lost 2 bases, J lost 11 bases, and 10 bases lay in between. CDR3 in DNA: TGTGCCATCAGTGAGACGACCCTACCACCCCTCCACTTT. The encoded protein is CAISETTLPPLHF.

This clonotype showed up many times. The CDR3 protein is CASSVKNIQYF. CDR3 nucleotide sequence: TGTGCCAGCAGTGTTAAAAACATTCAGTACTTC. The chain combines TRBV12-3 or TRBV12-4 with TRBJ2-4; D uncertain. V was clipped by 5 bases and J by 4 bases, with 3 bases between them. CDR3 length: 11 amino acids.

The genes are TRBV20-1 and TRBJ2-7, with D maybe TRBD2 (5 bases). The V gene lost 6 bases and the J gene lost 12 bases, with 33 bases spanning the gap. Germline CDR1 reads DFQATT; CDR2 reads SNEGSKA (reference sequence). The CDR3 is 16 amino acids. The DNA of the CDR3 is TGCAGTGCCCACGCGCCCTCGGAGGTCTTTTCCTACGATCTGTACTTC. Protein product: CSAHAPSEVFSYDLYF.

The chain employs TRBV30 and TRBJ2-1; TRBD2 aligns across 14 bases. Trimming at V came to 3 bases and at J to 9 bases, leaving 7 bases not matched to a gene. Germline V gene sequence: CDR1 GTSNPN, CDR2 SVGIG (reference sequence). This CDR3 spans 15 amino acids. The CDR3 bases are TGTGCCTGGAGCCCGGGACTAGCGGGAGTTGGTGAGCAGTTCTTC. This codes for CAWSPGLAGVGEQFF. Variable domain in full (rest from reference TRBV30 and TRBJ2-1): SQTIHQWPATLVQPVGSPLSLECTVEGTSNPNLYWYRQAAGRGLQLLFYSVGIGQISSEVPQNLSASRPQDRQFILSSKKLLLSDSGFYLCAWSPGLAGVGEQFFGPGTRLTVL.

The chain combines TRBV18 with TRBJ2-6; 12 bases map to TRBD1. There are 18 residues in the CDR3. J gave up 4 bases and V 3 bases, and 7 bases lay outside the gene matches. CDR1 and CDR2 from the germline V gene are KGHSH and LQKENI. The CDR3 region is CASSPTGQGAAGANVLTF. For the CDR3, the DNA is TGTGCCAGCTCACCTACGGGACAGGGGGCGGCCGGGGCCAACGTCCTGACTTTC.

This clonotype showed up many times. The chain combines TRBV29-1 with TRBJ2-5, with TRBD2 as a possible D gene (5 bases). CDR3 length: 12 residues. Trimming removed 4 bases from V and 3 bases from J, with 9 bases in between. Germline CDR1 and CDR2: SQVTM and ANQGSEA. As DNA, the CDR3 is TGCAGCGTTGTACTAGTCGAAGAGACCCAGTACTTC. Translation gives CSVVLVEETQYF. Full variable domain (outside the CDR3, taken from reference TRBV29-1 and TRBJ2-5): SAVISQKPSRDICQRGTSLTIQCQVDSQVTMMFWYRQQPGQSLTLIATANQGSEATYESGFVIDKFPISRPNLTFSTLTVSNMSPEDSSIYLCSVVLVEETQYFGPGTRLLVL.

CDR3: CASSLEQLARSDEQFF. In DNA form, the CDR3 reads TGCGCCAGCAGCTTGGAGCAGCTAGCACGGAGCGATGAGCAGTTCTTC. The chain combines TRBV5-1 with TRBJ2-1, with a possible D match to TRBD2 (5 bases). V was cut by 0 bases and J by 8 bases, with 18 bases left in between. The CDR3 covers 16 residues. The germline V gene encodes CDR1 SGHRS and CDR2 YFSETQ.

The V gene is TRBV7-9, the J gene TRBJ2-3; TRBD1 agrees at 8 bases. Germline V gene data show CDR1 as SEHNR and CDR2 as FQNEAQ (reference sequence). The CDR3 covers 15 residues. J was trimmed by 4 bases and V by 5 bases; bases with no gene match: 8. CDR3 in amino acids: CASSPGTGPSDTQYF. The CDR3, as DNA: TGTGCCAGCAGCCCCGGGACAGGACCTTCAGATACGCAGTATTTT.